This T cell receptor (beta chain) was sequenced in a study of shared clonotypes between healthy human individuals. Study-level information: Researchers drew samples from two women and three men aged 18 to 49. Regarding the study as a whole: The sampled material consisted only of blood, and tissue repertoires are likely to differ.

V dropped 2 bases and J dropped 0 bases, with 11 bases sitting between them. CDR3 length: 15 amino acids. CDR1 and CDR2 (germline): MDHEN, SYDVKM. As to this clone: What it recognizes is unknown.

Each PCR replicate from the sorted subsets contained around 200 ng DNA, which is about 30,000 T cell genomes. The table came from immunoSEQ multiplex PCR; TCRdb's copy has only in-frame clones and leaves some out. The table records 2 million to 3 million clones, more than 85% of them present only once. The receptor's source is a man younger than 35 in good health. Some clones in this sample may be carry-over from other donors' samples. Material for sequencing was naive CD4+ T cells from PBMCs. The subset was: CD45RA+ positively selected. The genes are TRBV28 and TRBJ2-7; D is perhaps TRBD2 (5 bases). CDR3 bases: TGTGCCAGCAGTTTAGGGGAGTTAAACTCCTACGAGCAGTACTTC. This sequence encodes CASSLGELNSYEQYF.